These 14 T cell receptor beta chains share one sample of origin, sequenced in a study of T-cell reconstitution after alpha-beta-depleted transplantation in children (dated by TCRdb to about 2016). Per the publication, the treatment or condition label means: allogeneic hematopoietic cell transplantation with graft depleted of TCRalphabeta T cells and CD19 B cells. Libraries were constructed by PCR. Sequencing instrument: Illumina HiSeq 2500. TCR library preparation used molecular barcoding, with unique molecular identifiers applied to normalize quantification of the TCRbeta repertoire. The public reads were reanalyzed by TCRdb: fastp trimming at Q25, MiXCR alignment, in-frame beta chains only. Rows with one shared CDR3 protein collapse into an entry with the most common genes and DNA. The sample table holds some 200,000 distinct CDR3 sequences, of which roughly 6.3% were seen once. The ten largest account for 4.5% to 5.5% of the sample.

The sequencing here drew on PBMCs, taken before TCRalphabeta/CD19-depleted stem cell transplant. The receptor set was obtained from a girl under three years old with combined immunodeficiency, due to receive a stem cell transplant.

This clonotype showed up just once. A much bigger clone sits one base away, suggesting this may be a read error. This chain joins TRBV20-1 and TRBJ2-7; D is perhaps TRBD1 (6 bases). Germline V gene data show CDR1 as DFQATT and CDR2 as SNEGSKA (reference sequence). The length of the CDR3 is 12 residues. CDR3 residues: CSASRQAYKQYF. CDR3 nucleotides: TGCAGTGCTAGCAGACAGGCCTACAAGCAGTACTTC.

This clonotype showed up many times. The chain has TRBV7-6 and TRBJ2-5, with no clear D. Germline CDR1 reads SGHVS; CDR2 reads FNYEAQ. V was shortened by 2 bases and J by 1 base, with 8 bases between the two germline ends. The CDR3 contains 14 residues. This CDR3 is CASSLTATQETQYF. CDR3 in DNA: TGTGCCAGCAGCTTAACAGCCACCCAAGAGACCCAGTACTTC.

This clonotype showed up many times. The chain recombines TRBV9 with TRBJ2-7; 7 positions match TRBD2. CDR3 length: 19 amino acids. The V segment lost 4 bases and the J segment 3 bases; nucleotides outside the gene matches: 22. Germline lookup yields CDR1 SGDLS and CDR2 YYNGEE. The CDR3 loop reads CASSPAGRPSGQVYYEQYF. The CDR3 DNA sequence: TGTGCCAGCAGCCCAGCGGGACGGCCCTCGGGTCAAGTATACTACGAGCAGTACTTC.

This clonotype occurred many times. The chain combines TRBV7-7 with TRBJ2-3; D uncertain. The V gene lost 1 base and the J gene lost 6 bases, with 11 bases spanning the gap. The germline gives CDR1 SSHAT, CDR2 FNYEAQ (reference sequence). The CDR3 spans 14 residues. This CDR3 reads CASSLVGRADTQYF. Written as DNA, the CDR3 is TGTGCCAGCAGCTTAGTCGGTAGGGCGGATACGCAGTATTTT.

This clonotype was detected ten times or more. V usage is TRBV11-2 and J usage is TRBJ1-1; D is undetermined. Trimming removed 8 bases at V and 4 bases at J, with 8 bases between. Germline lookup yields CDR1 SGHAT and CDR2 FQNNGV. This CDR3 comprises 11 residues. For the CDR3, the DNA is TGTGCCAGCCGATGGGGCACTGAAGCTTTCTTT. Protein product: CASRWGTEAFF.

This clonotype came up many times. The chain combines TRBV20-1 with TRBJ2-3; D is possibly TRBD1 (5 bases). Germline-derived CDR1 and CDR2 are DFQATT and SNEGSKA (reference sequence). This CDR3 has 14 amino acids. V gave up 6 bases and J gave up 0 bases, with 13 bases separating them. The CDR3 here is CSAPDIPSTDTQYF. CDR3 sequence (DNA): TGCAGTGCCCCGGACATACCTAGCACAGATACGCAGTATTTT.

This clonotype was picked up many times. The V gene is TRBV12-3 or TRBV12-4, the J gene TRBJ2-2; D gene ambiguous. This CDR3 comprises 16 residues. V was shortened by 5 bases and J by 0 bases, with 13 bases between the two germline ends. The CDR3 bases are TGTGCCAGCAGTCCCCAACTGGCGGCGAACACCGGGGAGCTGTTTTTT. Amino acid sequence: CASSPQLAANTGELFF.

This clonotype came up once. The chain couples TRBV6-2 or TRBV6-3 to TRBJ1-1; 8 bases match TRBD1. V trimming: 5 bases; J trimming: 3 bases; junction bases outside the gene matches: 5. The V gene's germline CDR1 is MNHEY and CDR2 SVGEGT. This CDR3 contains 14 residues. CDR3 sequence: CASSRQGFYTEAFF. The DNA for the CDR3 is TGTGCCAGCAGTCGACAGGGGTTTTACACTGAAGCTTTCTTT.

The chain couples TRBV7-4 to TRBJ2-1; D not certain. CDR3 size: 16 residues. V was clipped by 3 bases and J by 1 base, with 13 bases between them. The germline V gene has CDR1 SGHVT and CDR2 SQSDAQ. DNA of the CDR3: TGTGCCAGCAGCTTGGCCCGAACCTGTTCCTACAATGAGCAGTTCTTC. This gives the protein CASSLARTCSYNEQFF.

About this clonotype itself: Since a much larger clone is just one base distant, this may be a read error. This rearrangement joins TRBV5-1 to TRBJ2-7; 12 nucleotides align to TRBD1. With 4 bases clipped from V and 6 bases from J, the junction kept 8 bases outside the gene matches. This CDR3 has 15 residues. Germline lookup yields CDR1 SGHRS and CDR2 YFSETQ. The CDR3 spells CASSTGTGGNCEQYF. The DNA of the CDR3 is TGCGCCAGCAGCACCGGGACAGGGGGCAACTGCGAGCAGTACTTC.

The chain carries TRBV7-9 and TRBJ1-2; D not resolved. The V end lost 2 bases, the J end lost 6 bases, and 19 bases lay between the germline ends. CDR3 length: 16 amino acids. The germline V gene has CDR1 SEHNR and CDR2 FQNEAQ (reference sequence). For the CDR3, the DNA is TGTGCCAGCAGCTTAATGTCGGGGAGGACTGCAGATGGCTACACCTTC. Translated: CASSLMSGRTADGYTF. The full variable domain, its missing parts supplied by reference TRBV7-9 and TRBJ1-2, is DTGVSQNPRHKITKRGQNVTFRCDPISEHNRLYWYRQTLGQGPEFLTYFQNEAQLEKSRLLSDRFSAERPKGSFSTLEIQRTEQGDSAMYLCASSLMSGRTADGYTFGSGTRLTVV.

This clonotype occurred many times. This rearrangement joins TRBV12-3 or TRBV12-4 to TRBJ2-5; D remains unclear. The CDR3 is made up of 12 amino acids. V lost 9 bases and J 3 bases, leaving 11 bases between the germline ends. The CDR3 spells CASGLFEETQYF. Here the CDR3 DNA reads TGTGCCAGTGGCCTTTTTGAAGAGACCCAGTACTTC.

This clonotype occurred a few times. This chain uses TRBV20-1 with TRBJ1-1; 7 bases agree with TRBD1. With 1 base clipped from V and 0 bases from J, the junction kept 11 bases outside the gene matches. The V gene's germline CDR1 is DFQATT and CDR2 SNEGSKA (reference sequence). The CDR3 contains 17 residues. The chain's CDR3 is CSARGRGGTALNTEAFF. CDR3 bases: TGCAGTGCTAGAGGGAGGGGGGGGACAGCCTTGAACACTGAAGCTTTCTTT.

In this sample, this clonotype turned up many times. This chain connects TRBV2 to TRBJ2-2, with 7 bases fitting TRBD1. Per the germline V gene, CDR1 is SNHLY and CDR2 is FYNNEI. The CDR3 consists of 15 residues. J gave up 5 bases and V 7 bases, and 10 bases lay outside the gene matches. CDR3 sequence: CASNLQGRRTGELFF. The CDR3 nucleotides read TGTGCCAGCAATCTACAGGGGCGGCGTACCGGGGAGCTGTTTTTT.